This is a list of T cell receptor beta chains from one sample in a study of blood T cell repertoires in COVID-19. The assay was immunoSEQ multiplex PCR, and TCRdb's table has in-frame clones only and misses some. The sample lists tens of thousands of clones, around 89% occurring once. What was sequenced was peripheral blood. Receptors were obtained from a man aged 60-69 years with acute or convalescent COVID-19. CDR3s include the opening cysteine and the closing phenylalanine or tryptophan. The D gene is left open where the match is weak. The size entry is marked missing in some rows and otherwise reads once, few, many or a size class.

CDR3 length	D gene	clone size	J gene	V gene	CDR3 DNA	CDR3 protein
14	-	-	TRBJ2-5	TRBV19	TGTGCCAGTAGTGTCACCGGGGAGAAAGAGACCCAGTACTTC	CASSVTGEKETQYF
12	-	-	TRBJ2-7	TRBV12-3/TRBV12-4	TGTGCCAGCAGTCTGACACCCTACGAGCAGTACTTC	CASSLTPYEQYF
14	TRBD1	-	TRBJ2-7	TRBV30	TGTGCCTGGAGTGGGGACAGGTCCCCCTACGAGCAGTACTTC	CAWSGDRSPYEQYF
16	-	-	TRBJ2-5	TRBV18	TGTGCCAGCTCACCCGGACAAAATACGTACCAAGAGACCCAGTACTTC	CASSPGQNTYQETQYF
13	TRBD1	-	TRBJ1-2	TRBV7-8	TGTGCCAGCAGCCCACAGGGGAGGTCGGGCTACACCTTC	CASSPQGRSGYTF
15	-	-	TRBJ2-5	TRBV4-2	TGTGCCAGCAGCCAAGAACTAGCCATTCAAGAGACCCAGTACTTC	CASSQELAIQETQYF
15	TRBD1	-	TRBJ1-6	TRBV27	TGTGCCAGCAGTGCATACAGGGGAGGAAATTCACCCCTCCACTTT	CASSAYRGGNSPLHF
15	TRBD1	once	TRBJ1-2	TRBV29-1	TGCAGCGTTGAAGATCCCCGACAGGGTTCAAATGGCTACACCTTC	CSVEDPRQGSNGYTF
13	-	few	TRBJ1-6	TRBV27	TGTGCCAGCAGTCATAGAGATAATTCACCCCTCCACTTT	CASSHRDNSPLHF
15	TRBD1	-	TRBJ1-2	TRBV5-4	TGTGCCAGCACCCGTGGGACAGGATCCTCGGGTGGCTACACCTTC	CASTRGTGSSGGYTF
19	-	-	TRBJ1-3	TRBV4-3	TGCGCCAGCAGCCCGTTTTCCCCCGCCCTTCCGAGCTCTGGAAACACCATATATTTT	CASSPFSPALPSSGNTIYF
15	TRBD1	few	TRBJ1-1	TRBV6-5	TGTGCCAGCAGCGGGACAGGGGGATGGGACACTGAAGCTTTCTTT	CASSGTGGWDTEAFF
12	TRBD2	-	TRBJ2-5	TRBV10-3	TGTGCCATCAGGGGGACTACTGAGACCCAGTACTTC	CAIRGTTETQYF
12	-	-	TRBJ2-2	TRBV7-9	TGTGCCAGCGCTAGTATCTCCGGGGAGCTGTTTTTT	CASASISGELFF
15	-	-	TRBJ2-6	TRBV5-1	TGCGCCAGCAGCTCCCGACAGTCTGGGGCCAACGTCCTGACTTTC	CASSSRQSGANVLTF
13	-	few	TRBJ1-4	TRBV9	TGTGCCAGCAGCGTAACAGGTAGAGAAAAACTGTTTTTT	CASSVTGREKLFF
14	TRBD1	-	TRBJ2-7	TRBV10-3	TGTGCCATCAGTACCTCAGGGACAGATTACGAGCAGTACTTC	CAISTSGTDYEQYF
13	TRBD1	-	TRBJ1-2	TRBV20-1	TGCAGTGCTAGTAAGGGGGCGCAGGTTGGCTACACCTTC	CSASKGAQVGYTF
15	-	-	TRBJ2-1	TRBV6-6	TGTGCCAGCAGTTACTCGAAACATCTTTACAATGAGCAGTTCTTC	CASSYSKHLYNEQFF
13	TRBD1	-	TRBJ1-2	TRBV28	TGTGCCAGCAGTTGGGGACAGGGGGATGGCTACACCTTC	CASSWGQGDGYTF
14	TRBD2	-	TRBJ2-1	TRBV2	TGTGCCAGCAAGGGACTAGCCTCCTACAATGAGCAGTTCTTC	CASKGLASYNEQFF
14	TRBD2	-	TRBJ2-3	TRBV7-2	TGTGCCATCCGAGAGGGGTTAGCGGGAGATACGCAGTATTTT	CAIREGLAGDTQYF
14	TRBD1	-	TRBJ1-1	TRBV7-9	TGTGCCAGCAGCAGACAGGGATCCCTGCCTGAAGCTTTCTTT	CASSRQGSLPEAFF
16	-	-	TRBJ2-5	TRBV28	TGTGCCAGCAGTTTATTTCGCGGGAATGTACAAGAGACCCAGTACTTC	CASSLFRGNVQETQYF
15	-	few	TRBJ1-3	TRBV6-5	TGTGCCAGCAGTTACAGGGGTGGGACTGGAAACACCATATATTTT	CASSYRGGTGNTIYF
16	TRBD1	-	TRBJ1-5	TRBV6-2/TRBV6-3	TGTGCCAGCAGTTACCCACACAGGGGACGAGGTCAGCCCCAGCATTTT	CASSYPHRGRGQPQHF
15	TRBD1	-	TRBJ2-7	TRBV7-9	TGTGCCAGCAGCTCCGGACAGGGTAACCCCTACGAGCAGTACTTC	CASSSGQGNPYEQYF